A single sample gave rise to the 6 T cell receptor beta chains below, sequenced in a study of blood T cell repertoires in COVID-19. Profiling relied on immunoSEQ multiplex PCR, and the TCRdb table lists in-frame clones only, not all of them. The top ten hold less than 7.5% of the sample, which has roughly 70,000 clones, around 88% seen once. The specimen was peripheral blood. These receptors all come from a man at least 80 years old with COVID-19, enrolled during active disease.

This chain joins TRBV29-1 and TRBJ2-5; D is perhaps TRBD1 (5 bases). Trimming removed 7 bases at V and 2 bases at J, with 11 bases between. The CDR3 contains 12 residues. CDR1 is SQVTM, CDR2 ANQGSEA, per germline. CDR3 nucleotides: TGCAGCGCAGGACACACTCAAGAGACCCAGTACTTC. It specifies CSAGHTQETQYF.

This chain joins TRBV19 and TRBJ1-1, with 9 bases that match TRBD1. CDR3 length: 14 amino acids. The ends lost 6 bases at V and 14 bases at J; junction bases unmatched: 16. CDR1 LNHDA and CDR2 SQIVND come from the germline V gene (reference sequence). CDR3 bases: TGTGCCAGTAGCCCAACCGGTGGGACAGGGAAGAAGTTCTTT. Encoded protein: CASSPTGGTGKKFF.

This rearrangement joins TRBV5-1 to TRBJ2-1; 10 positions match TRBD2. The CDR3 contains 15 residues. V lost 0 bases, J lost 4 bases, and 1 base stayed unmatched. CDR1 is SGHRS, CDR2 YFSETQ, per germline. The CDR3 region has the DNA TGCGCCAGCAGCTTGGGTAGCGGGGGGTACAATGAGCAGTTCTTC. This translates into CASSLGSGGYNEQFF.

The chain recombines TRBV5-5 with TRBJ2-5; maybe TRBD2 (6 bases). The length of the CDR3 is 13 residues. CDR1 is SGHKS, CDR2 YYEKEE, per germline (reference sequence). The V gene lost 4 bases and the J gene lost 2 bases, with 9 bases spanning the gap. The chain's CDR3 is CASSRGSQETQYF. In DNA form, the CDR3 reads TGTGCCAGCAGCCGGGGGTCTCAAGAGACCCAGTACTTC.

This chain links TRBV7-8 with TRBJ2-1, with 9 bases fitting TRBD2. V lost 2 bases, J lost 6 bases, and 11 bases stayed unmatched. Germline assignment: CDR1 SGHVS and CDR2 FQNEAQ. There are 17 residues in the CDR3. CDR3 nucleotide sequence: TGTGCCAGCAGCTTAAGTGCGGGGGGGCGTCCCGGCAATGAGCAGTTCTTC. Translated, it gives CASSLSAGGRPGNEQFF. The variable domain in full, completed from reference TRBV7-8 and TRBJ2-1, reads GAGVSQSPRYKVAKRGQDVALRCDPISGHVSLFWYQQALGQGPEFLTYFQNEAQLDKSGLPSDRFFAERPEGSVSTLKIQRTQQEDSAVYLCASSLSAGGRPGNEQFFGPGTRLTVL.

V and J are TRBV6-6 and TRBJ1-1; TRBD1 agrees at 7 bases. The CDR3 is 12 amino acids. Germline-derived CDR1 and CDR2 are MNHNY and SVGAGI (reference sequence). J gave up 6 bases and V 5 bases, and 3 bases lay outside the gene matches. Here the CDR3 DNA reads TGTGCCAGCAGTGCCACAGGGGCTGAAGCTTTCTTT. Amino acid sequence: CASSATGAEAFF.